The clone carrying this TCR beta chain was seen at least ten times. Its target is unknown. This sample is drawn from a study of T-cell reconstitution after alpha-beta-depleted transplantation in children. The study, taken as a whole, reports: Expanded graft clones, several hundred of them, were reportedly the source of alpha-beta T cells about two months after transplant. Diversity and T-cell counts at one year after transplant derived mostly from new T cells. Several patients had high TCRbeta diversity at day 60; it came from surviving recipient T cells and thymic progenitors.

Unique molecular identifiers were built into the TCRbeta library. TCRdb reprocessed the PCR reads via MiXCR and lists one record per CDR3 protein. The sample includes about 980,000 distinct CDR3 sequences, roughly 31% of them seen just once. The germline gives CDR1 SEHNR, CDR2 FQNEAQ (reference sequence). The V end was cut by 6 bases, the J end by 1 base, with 15 bases between. The CDR3 contains 15 residues. The sample was PBMCs, mostly from graft donor cells, taken 360 days after TCRalphabeta/CD19-depleted stem cell transplant. V usage is TRBV7-9 and J usage is TRBJ1-1; D perhaps matches TRBD1 (6 bases). This sequence was found in a boy under three years old who had a stem cell transplant for SCID, so the T cells may come from the graft donor. CDR3 coding DNA: TGTGCCAGCAGAAGGGGGTGGGGAGAGAACACTGAAGCTTTCTTT. This codes for CASRRGWGENTEAFF.